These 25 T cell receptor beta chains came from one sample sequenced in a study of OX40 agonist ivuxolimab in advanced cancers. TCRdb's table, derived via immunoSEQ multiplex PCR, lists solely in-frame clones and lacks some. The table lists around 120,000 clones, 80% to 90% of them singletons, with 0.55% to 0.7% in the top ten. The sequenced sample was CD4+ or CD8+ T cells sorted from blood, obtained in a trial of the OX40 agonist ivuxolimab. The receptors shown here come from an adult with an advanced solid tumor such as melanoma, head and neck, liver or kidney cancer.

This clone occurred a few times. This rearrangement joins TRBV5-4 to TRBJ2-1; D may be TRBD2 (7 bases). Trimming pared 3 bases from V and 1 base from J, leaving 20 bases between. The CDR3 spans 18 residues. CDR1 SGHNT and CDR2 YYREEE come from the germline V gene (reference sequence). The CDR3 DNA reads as TGTGCCAGCAGCTCCCCTGTGGGGGGGCTGAGGTCCTACAATGAGCAGTTCTTC. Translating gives CASSSPVGGLRSYNEQFF.

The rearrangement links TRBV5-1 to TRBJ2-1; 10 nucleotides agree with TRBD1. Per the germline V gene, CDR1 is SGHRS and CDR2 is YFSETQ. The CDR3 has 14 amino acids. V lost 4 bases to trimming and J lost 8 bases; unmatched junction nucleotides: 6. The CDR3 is CASSLGQGRDEQFF. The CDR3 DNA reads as TGCGCCAGCAGCCTGGGACAGGGGCGAGATGAGCAGTTCTTC.

CDR3 residues: CASSETRPRETQYF. In nucleotides, the CDR3 is TGTGCCAGCAGTGAAACCAGGCCAAGAGAGACCCAGTACTTC. The chain links TRBV6-1 to TRBJ2-5; no definite D call. The V and J ends lost 2 bases and 4 bases respectively, with 11 bases between them. CDR3 length equals 14 residues. Germline V gene data show CDR1 as MNHNS and CDR2 as SASEGT.

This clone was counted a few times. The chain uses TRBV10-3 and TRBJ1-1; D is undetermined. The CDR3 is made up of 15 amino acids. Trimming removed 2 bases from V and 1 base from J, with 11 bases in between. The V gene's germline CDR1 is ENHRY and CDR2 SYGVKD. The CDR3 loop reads CAISEEGVSNTEAFF. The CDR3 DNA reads TGTGCCATCAGTGAGGAGGGAGTGTCGAACACTGAAGCTTTCTTT.

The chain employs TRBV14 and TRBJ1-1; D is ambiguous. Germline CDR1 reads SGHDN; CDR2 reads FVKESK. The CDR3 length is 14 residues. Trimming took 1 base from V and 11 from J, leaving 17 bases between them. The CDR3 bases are TGTGCCAGCAGCCAAGGAGTAAGTGGGGATCGGGCTTTCTTT. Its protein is CASSQGVSGDRAFF. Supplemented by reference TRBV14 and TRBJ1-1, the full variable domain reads EAGVTQFPSHSVIEKGQTVTLRCDPISGHDNLYWYRRVMGKEIKFLLHFVKESKQDESGMPNNRFLAERTGGTYSTLKVQPAELEDSGVYFCASSQGVSGDRAFFGQGTRLTVV.

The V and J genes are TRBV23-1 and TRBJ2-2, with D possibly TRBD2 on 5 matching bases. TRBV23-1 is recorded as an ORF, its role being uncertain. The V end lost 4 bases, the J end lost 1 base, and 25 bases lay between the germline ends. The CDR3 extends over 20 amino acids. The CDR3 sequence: CASSLYPGSSWGLNTGELFF. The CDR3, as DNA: TGCGCCAGCAGTCTTTACCCGGGGTCCTCTTGGGGTCTGAACACCGGGGAGCTGTTTTTT.

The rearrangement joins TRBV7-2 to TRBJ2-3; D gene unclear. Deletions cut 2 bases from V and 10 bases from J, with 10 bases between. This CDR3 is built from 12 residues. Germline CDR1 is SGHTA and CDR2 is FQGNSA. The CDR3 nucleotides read TGTGCCAGCAGCTTATCCGGATGGGCGCAGTATTTT. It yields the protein CASSLSGWAQYF.

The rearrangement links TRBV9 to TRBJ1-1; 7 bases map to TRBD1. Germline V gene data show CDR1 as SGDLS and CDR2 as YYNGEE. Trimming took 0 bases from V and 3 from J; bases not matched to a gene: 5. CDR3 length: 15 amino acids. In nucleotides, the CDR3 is TGTGCCAGCAGCGTAGAAATGGGACAGTACACTGAAGCTTTCTTT. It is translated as CASSVEMGQYTEAFF.

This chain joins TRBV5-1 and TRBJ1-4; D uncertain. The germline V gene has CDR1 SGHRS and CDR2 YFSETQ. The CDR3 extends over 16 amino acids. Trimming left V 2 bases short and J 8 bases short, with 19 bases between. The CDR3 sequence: CASSLIGGRGREKLFF. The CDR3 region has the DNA TGCGCCAGCAGCTTAATTGGAGGGAGAGGAAGGGAAAAACTGTTTTTT.

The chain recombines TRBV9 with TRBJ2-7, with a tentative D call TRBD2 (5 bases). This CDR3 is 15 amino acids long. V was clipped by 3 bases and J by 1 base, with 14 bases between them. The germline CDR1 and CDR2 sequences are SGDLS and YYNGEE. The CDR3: CASSAHPRGSYEQYF. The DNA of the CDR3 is TGTGCCAGCAGCGCGCATCCACGGGGTTCCTACGAGCAGTACTTC.

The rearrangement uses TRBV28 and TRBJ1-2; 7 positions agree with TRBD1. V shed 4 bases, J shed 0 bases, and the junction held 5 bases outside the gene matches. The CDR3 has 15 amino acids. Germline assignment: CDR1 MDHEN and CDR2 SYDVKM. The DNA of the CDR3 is TGTGCCAGCAGTTATGGGACAGCTACTAACTATGGCTACACCTTC. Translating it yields CASSYGTATNYGYTF.

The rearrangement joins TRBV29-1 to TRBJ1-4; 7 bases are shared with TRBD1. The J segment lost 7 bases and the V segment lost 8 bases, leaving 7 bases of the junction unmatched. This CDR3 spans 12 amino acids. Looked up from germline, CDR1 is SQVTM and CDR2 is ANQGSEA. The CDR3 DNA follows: TGCAGCATACGACAGGGAAGTGAAAAACTGTTTTTT. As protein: CSIRQGSEKLFF.

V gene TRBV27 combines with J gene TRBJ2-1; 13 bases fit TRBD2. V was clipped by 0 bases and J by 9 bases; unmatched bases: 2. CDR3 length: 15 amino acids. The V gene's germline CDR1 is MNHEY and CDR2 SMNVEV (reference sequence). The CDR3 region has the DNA TGTGCCAGCAGTTTATCACTAGCGGGGGGGTTTGAGCAGTTCTTC. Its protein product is CASSLSLAGGFEQFF.

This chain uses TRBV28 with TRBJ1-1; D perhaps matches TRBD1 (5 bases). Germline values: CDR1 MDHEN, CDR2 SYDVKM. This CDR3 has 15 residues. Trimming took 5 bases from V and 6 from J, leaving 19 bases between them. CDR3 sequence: CASSAQGGGSAEAFF. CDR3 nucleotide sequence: TGTGCCAGCAGTGCGCAGGGTGGAGGTAGCGCTGAAGCTTTCTTT.

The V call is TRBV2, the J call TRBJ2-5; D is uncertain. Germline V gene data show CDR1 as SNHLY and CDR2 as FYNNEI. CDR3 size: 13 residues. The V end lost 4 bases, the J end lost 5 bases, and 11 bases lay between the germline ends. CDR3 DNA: TGTGCCAGCAGTGCGGACCCCAGGGAGACCCAGTACTTC. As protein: CASSADPRETQYF.

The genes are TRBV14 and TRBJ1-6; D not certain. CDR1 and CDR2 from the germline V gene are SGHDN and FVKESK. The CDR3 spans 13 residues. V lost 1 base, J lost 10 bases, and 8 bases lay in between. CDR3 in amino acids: CASSQVPSSPLHF. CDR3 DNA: TGTGCCAGCAGCCAAGTCCCAAGCTCACCCCTCCACTTT.

CDR3 coding DNA: TGTGCCATCAGTGATAATCAGGGGACGGGCTCTGGGGCCAACGTCCTGACTTTC. Protein: CAISDNQGTGSGANVLTF. The chain carries TRBV10-3 and TRBJ2-6; tentatively, D is TRBD1 (6 bases). Trimming pared 3 bases from V and 0 bases from J, leaving 15 bases between. CDR1 and CDR2 from the germline V gene are ENHRY and SYGVKD. CDR3 length: 18 amino acids.

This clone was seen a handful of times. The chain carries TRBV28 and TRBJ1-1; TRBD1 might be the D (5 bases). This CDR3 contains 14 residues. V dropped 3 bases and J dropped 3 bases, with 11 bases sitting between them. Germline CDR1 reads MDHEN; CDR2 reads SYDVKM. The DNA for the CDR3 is TGTGCCAGCAGTTTTCTGGGACGGGACACTGAAGCTTTCTTT. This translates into CASSFLGRDTEAFF. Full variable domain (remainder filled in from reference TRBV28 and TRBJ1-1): DVKVTQSSRYLVKRTGEKVFLECVQDMDHENMFWYRQDPGLGLRLIYFSYDVKMKEKGDIPEGYSVSREKKERFSLILESASTNQTSMYLCASSFLGRDTEAFFGQGTRLTVV.

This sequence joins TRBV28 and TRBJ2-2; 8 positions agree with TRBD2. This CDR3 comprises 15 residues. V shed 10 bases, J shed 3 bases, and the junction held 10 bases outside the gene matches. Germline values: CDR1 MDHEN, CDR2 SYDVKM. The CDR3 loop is CAIDGGLADTGELFF. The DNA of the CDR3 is TGTGCCATCGACGGTGGACTAGCTGACACCGGGGAGCTGTTTTTT. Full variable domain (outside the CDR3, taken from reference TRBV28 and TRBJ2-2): DVKVTQSSRYLVKRTGEKVFLECVQDMDHENMFWYRQDPGLGLRLIYFSYDVKMKEKGDIPEGYSVSREKKERFSLILESASTNQTSMYLCAIDGGLADTGELFFGEGSRLTVL.

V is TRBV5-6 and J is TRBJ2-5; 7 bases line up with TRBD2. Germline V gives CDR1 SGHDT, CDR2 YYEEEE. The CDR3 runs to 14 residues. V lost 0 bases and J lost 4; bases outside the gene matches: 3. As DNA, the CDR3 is TGTGCCAGCAGCTTGGCGCAGCGGGGAGAGACCCAGTACTTC. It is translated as CASSLAQRGETQYF.

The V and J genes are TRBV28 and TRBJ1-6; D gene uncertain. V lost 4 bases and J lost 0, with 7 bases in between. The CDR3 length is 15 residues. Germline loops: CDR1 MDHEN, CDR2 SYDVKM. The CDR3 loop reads CASSSYGSYNSPLHF. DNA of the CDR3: TGTGCCAGCAGTTCTTACGGCTCCTATAATTCACCCCTCCACTTT.

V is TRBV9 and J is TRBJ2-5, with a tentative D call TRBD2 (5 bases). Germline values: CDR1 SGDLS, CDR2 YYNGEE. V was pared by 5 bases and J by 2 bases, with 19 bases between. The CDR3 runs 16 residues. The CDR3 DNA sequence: TGTGCCAGCAGTGAATCGTCCGGCGGGCCTCAAGAGACCCAGTACTTC. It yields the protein CASSESSGGPQETQYF.

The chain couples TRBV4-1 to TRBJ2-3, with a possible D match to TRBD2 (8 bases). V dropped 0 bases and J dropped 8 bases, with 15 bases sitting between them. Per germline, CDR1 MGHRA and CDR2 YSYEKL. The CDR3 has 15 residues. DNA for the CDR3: TGCGCCAGCAGCCAAGACGGGAGGGGGCAGGGTACGCAGTATTTT. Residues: CASSQDGRGQGTQYF.

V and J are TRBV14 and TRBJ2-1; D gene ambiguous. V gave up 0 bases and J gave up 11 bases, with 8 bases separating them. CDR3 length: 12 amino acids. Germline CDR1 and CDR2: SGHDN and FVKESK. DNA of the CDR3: TGTGCCAGCAGCCAAGATACTGTCAAGCAGTTCTTC. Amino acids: CASSQDTVKQFF. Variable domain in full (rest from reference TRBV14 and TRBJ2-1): EAGVTQFPSHSVIEKGQTVTLRCDPISGHDNLYWYRRVMGKEIKFLLHFVKESKQDESGMPNNRFLAERTGGTYSTLKVQPAELEDSGVYFCASSQDTVKQFFGPGTRLTVL.

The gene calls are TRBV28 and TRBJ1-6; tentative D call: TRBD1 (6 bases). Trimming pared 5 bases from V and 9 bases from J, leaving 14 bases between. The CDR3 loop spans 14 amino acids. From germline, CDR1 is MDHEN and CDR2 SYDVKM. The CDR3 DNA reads TGTGCCAGCAGTCCGCACAGGGAAGGTTCACCCCTCCACTTT. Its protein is CASSPHREGSPLHF.